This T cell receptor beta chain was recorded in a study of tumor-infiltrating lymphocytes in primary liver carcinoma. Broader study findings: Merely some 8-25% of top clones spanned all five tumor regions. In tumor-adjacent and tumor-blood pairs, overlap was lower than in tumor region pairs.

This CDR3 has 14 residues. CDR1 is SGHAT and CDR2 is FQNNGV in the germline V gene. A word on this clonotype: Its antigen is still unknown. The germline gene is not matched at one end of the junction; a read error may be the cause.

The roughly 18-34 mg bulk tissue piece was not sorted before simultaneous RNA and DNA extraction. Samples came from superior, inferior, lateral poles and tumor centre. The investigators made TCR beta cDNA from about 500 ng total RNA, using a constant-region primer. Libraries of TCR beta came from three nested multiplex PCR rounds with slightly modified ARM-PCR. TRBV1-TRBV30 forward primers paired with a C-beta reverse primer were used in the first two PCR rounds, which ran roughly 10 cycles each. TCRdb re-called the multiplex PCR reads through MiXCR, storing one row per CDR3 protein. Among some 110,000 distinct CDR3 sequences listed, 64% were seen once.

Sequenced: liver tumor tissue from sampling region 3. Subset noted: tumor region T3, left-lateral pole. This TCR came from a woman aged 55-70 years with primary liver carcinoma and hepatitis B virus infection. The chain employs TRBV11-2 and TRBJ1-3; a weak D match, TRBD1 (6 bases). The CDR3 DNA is TGTGCCTGCAGCCGGGGGGCAGGAGGAAAGACCATATATTTT. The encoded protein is CACSRGAGGKTIYF.